This TCR beta chain was observed in a study of T cells in Graves' hyperthyroidism and ophthalmopathy. The CDR3 runs 16 residues. Germline lookup yields CDR1 SGHTA and CDR2 FQGNSA. Trimming took 1 base from V and 7 from J; bases not matched to a gene: 13. Researchers amplified the TCR beta CDR3 regions from RNA transcripts. The HTBI primer set was used in a first-round RT-PCR of the TCR CDR3. Using its own MiXCR run on the multiplex PCR reads, TCRdb lists one record per CDR3 protein. The sample consists of a few hundred thousand distinct CDR3 sequences, about half of them appearing once. Diagnoses were made from clinical symptoms, serum measures (thyroxine and TRAb), thyroid ultrasound and orbital computed tomography. This clonotype was observed at least ten times.

The sequence came from an adult woman with Graves' disease, either hyperthyroidism or ophthalmopathy (not recorded which). The chain recombines TRBV7-2 with TRBJ2-7; 7 positions agree with TRBD2. Sequenced: peripheral blood or thyroid tissue (not recorded which). The CDR3 loop reads CASSLVGGGSPWEQYF. CDR3 sequence (DNA): TGTGCCAGCAGCTTAGTGGGTGGCGGGAGCCCCTGGGAGCAGTACTTC.